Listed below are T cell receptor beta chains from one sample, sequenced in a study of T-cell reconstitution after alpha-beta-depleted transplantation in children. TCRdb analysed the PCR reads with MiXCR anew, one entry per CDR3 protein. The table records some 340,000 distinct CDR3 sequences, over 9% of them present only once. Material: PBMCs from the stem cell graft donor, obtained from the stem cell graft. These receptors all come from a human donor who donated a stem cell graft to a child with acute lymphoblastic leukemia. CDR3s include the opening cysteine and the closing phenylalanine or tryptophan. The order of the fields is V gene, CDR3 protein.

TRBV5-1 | CASSPATSRAGLNTEAFF
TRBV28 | CASSDSFSGLNGYTF
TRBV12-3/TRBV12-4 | CASSSGTDSYEQYF
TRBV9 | CASSVGEGVGIEQFF
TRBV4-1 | CASSHLPGLGKNYPQFF
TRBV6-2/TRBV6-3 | CASRASRRAGYAATPSYNEQFF
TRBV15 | CATSRVGTGVNNEQFF
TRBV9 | CASSAQANEKLFF
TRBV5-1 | CASNLAGGYNEQFF
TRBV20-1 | CSAPSWTNYNEQFF
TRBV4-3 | CASSRDQLAGGPYYEQYF
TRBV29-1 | CSVYVPGGYEQYF
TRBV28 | CASSLRRTGVSTSNQPQHF
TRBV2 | CASSPDRAYNEQFF
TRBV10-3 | CAISPRTDNQPQHF
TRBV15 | CATSRVVSVSYNEQFF
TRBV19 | CASRISTGVQPQHF
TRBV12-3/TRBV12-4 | CASSHTGPGTEQYF
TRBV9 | CASSVETSGSGRDEQFF
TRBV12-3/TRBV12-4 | CASSSRGAETGVNTEAFF
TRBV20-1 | CSALQGSYNEQFF
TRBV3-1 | CASSRHDEQFF
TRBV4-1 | CASSQERAGIANYGYTF
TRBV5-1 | CASSQGSIFGEKLFF
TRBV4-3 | CASSRAGAANYGYTF
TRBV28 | CASSVPYEQYF
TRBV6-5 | CASSYSGDRAHGELFF
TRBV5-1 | CASSLDVGEQYF
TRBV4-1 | CASSQGLHSYNEQFF